These 13 T cell receptor beta chains were all obtained from the same sample, sequenced in a study of T cells in narcolepsy. Assay used: immunoSEQ multiplex PCR; TCRdb lists only in-frame clones, some missing. The table shows some 17,000 clones, with 55% to 80% occurring only once. Sequencing was performed on CD45RA- memory CD8+ T cells from PBMCs. These receptors came from a human donor with narcolepsy.

CDR3 sequence reads: CASGTSGGAPEQYF. CDR3 DNA sequence: TGTGCCAGCGGGACTAGCGGGGGGGCTCCGGAGCAGTACTTC. The V gene is TRBV27, the J gene TRBJ2-7; 16 nucleotides agree with TRBD2. CDR1 and CDR2 from the germline V gene are MNHEY and SMNVEV (reference sequence). The trim removed 8 bases at V and 7 bases at J, leaving 5 bases unmatched. This CDR3 has 14 residues.

About this clone: The sample holds other DNA sequences that translate to the same CDR3. The chain links TRBV7-3 to TRBJ2-1, with 7 bases aligning to TRBD1. The CDR3 has 13 amino acids. CDR1 is SGHTA, CDR2 FQGTGA, per germline. V dropped 5 bases and J dropped 9; count of bases not matched to a gene: 7. The CDR3 loop reads CASSLGGRVEQFF. CDR3 nucleotide sequence: TGTGCCAGCAGCCTAGGGGGCAGGGTTGAGCAGTTCTTC.

On this clone: Other nucleotide sequences from this sample produce the same CDR3. The chain is built from TRBV6-6 and TRBJ1-2, with D hard to call. V was shortened by 0 bases and J by 6 bases, with 8 bases between the two germline ends. The CDR3 is 13 residues long. CDR1 is MNHNY and CDR2 is SVGAGI in the germline V gene (reference sequence). CDR3 DNA: TGTGCCAGCAGTTACTCGATCGGTGATGGCTACACCTTC. Translation: CASSYSIGDGYTF.

Notes on this clone: Other nucleotide sequences in the sample specify the same CDR3. V and J are TRBV7-9 and TRBJ1-2; no firm D call. Trimming removed 2 bases at V and 4 bases at J, with 5 bases between. Germline loops: CDR1 SEHNR, CDR2 FQNEAQ (reference sequence). The CDR3 consists of 12 residues. The DNA for the CDR3 is TGTGCCAGCAGCTTAATCACCTATGGCTACACCTTC. Its protein is CASSLITYGYTF.

The rearrangement uses TRBV19 and TRBJ2-7, with 7 bases that match TRBD1. The CDR3 consists of 15 residues. Losses at the gene ends were 5 bases for V and 3 bases for J; bases not matched to a gene: 10. Germline lookup yields CDR1 LNHDA and CDR2 SQIVND (reference sequence). In DNA, the CDR3 is TGTGCCAGTAGTGCTCACCGGGACAGAGGCTACGAGCAGTACTTC. This translates into CASSAHRDRGYEQYF.

The chain uses TRBV7-9 and TRBJ2-7; 12 bases agree with TRBD2. There are 16 residues in the CDR3. The V segment lost 4 bases and the J segment 3 bases; nucleotides outside the gene matches: 7. Germline V gene data show CDR1 as SEHNR and CDR2 as FQNEAQ (reference sequence). The CDR3 sequence: CASSSGGTSGFYEQYF. CDR3 coding DNA: TGTGCCAGCAGCTCCGGGGGGACTAGCGGGTTCTACGAGCAGTACTTC.

The chain employs TRBV29-1 and TRBJ2-1, with 11 bases fitting TRBD2. CDR3 length equals 14 residues. V dropped 1 base and J dropped 16; count of bases not matched to a gene: 12. The germline V gene has CDR1 SQVTM and CDR2 ANQGSEA. CDR3 sequence (DNA): TGCAGCGTTGAAGGGATAAAACTAGCGGGAGCTCGATTCTTC. This gives the protein CSVEGIKLAGARFF.

This clone was counted a few times. The chain recombines TRBV9 with TRBJ2-1; 11 bases match TRBD2. Germline assignment: CDR1 SGDLS and CDR2 YYNGEE. The CDR3 runs to 16 residues. J lost 7 bases, V lost 1 base, and 7 bases had no gene match. CDR3 region: CASSVLSSGRKNEQFF. The DNA of the CDR3 is TGTGCCAGCAGCGTACTGTCTAGCGGGAGGAAAAATGAGCAGTTCTTC.

V usage is TRBV7-9 and J usage is TRBJ1-2, with TRBD1 matching over 9 bases. Germline lookup yields CDR1 SEHNR and CDR2 FQNEAQ (reference sequence). This CDR3 has 14 residues. The V gene end was trimmed by 5 bases and the J gene end by 6 bases; junction bases not matched to a gene: 7. The CDR3 DNA follows: TGTGCCAGCAGCACCGGGACAGGGTCGGATGGCTACACCTTC. This sequence encodes CASSTGTGSDGYTF.

This chain connects TRBV12-5 to TRBJ1-1, with 7 bases lining up with TRBD1. The V and J ends lost 6 bases and 6 bases, in that order; junction bases with no gene match: 7. The V gene's germline CDR1 is LGHNT and CDR2 FRNRAP. The CDR3 runs 13 residues. CDR3 bases: TGTGCTAGTGGACCCAGGACAGGTCCTGAAGCTTTCTTT. Residues: CASGPRTGPEAFF.

The sample holds one count of this clone. J is TRBJ1-2 and V is TRBV13, with 8 bases identical to TRBD1. With 5 bases clipped from V and 4 bases from J, the junction kept 9 bases outside the gene matches. The CDR3 runs to 15 residues. Germline V gene lookup returns CDR1 PRHDT and CDR2 FYEKMQ (reference sequence). CDR3 sequence: CASSLRQGPFYGYTF. CDR3 coding DNA: TGTGCCAGCAGCCTTAGACAGGGGCCCTTCTATGGCTACACCTTC. Full variable domain (outside the CDR3, taken from reference TRBV13 and TRBJ1-2): AAGVIQSPRHLIKEKRETATLKCYPIPRHDTVYWYQQGPGQDPQFLISFYEKMQSDKGSIPDRFSAQQFSDYHSELNMSSLELGDSALYFCASSLRQGPFYGYTFGSGTRLTVV.

The chain links TRBV27 to TRBJ2-1; the match to TRBD2 covers 7 bases. Germline assignment: CDR1 MNHEY and CDR2 SMNVEV (reference sequence). Trimming cost V 0 bases and J 8 bases; bases outside gene matches: 1. The CDR3 extends over 13 amino acids. CDR3 residues: CASSLSRGYEQFF. The CDR3 nucleotides are TGTGCCAGCAGTTTATCGCGGGGGTATGAGCAGTTCTTC.

The rearrangement uses TRBV5-8 and TRBJ2-3; no clear D gene. Trimming left V 4 bases short and J 3 bases short, with 18 bases between. Germline values: CDR1 SGHTS, CDR2 YDEGEE. This CDR3 contains 16 residues. Here the CDR3 DNA reads TGTGCCAGCAGCGCGATCGACAACTCGGCTACAGATACGCAGTATTTT. Translating it yields CASSAIDNSATDTQYF.